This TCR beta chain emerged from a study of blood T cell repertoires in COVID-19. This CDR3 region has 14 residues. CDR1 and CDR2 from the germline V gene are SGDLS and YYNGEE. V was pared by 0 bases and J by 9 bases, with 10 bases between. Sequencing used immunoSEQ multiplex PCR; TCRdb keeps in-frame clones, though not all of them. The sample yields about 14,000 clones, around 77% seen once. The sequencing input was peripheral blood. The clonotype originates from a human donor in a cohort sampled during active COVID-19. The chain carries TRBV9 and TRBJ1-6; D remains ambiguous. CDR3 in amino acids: CASSVALEGSPLHF. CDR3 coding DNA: TGTGCCAGCAGCGTAGCTCTAGAAGGTTCACCCCTCCACTTT.